These 22 T cell receptor beta chains originate from one sample sequenced in a study of long-term antiretroviral therapy in people with HIV. The assay, immunoSEQ v3.0, was run at survey level. Sequencing used immunoSEQ multiplex PCR; TCRdb keeps in-frame clones, though not all of them. The top ten clones hold 2.9% of a sample with 25,000 to 35,000 clones, 97% of them seen once. The specimen was unsorted PBMCs, collected 6.9 years after starting antiretroviral therapy. These receptors all stem from a man aged 25 to 40 with HIV.

The chain recombines TRBV19 with TRBJ2-3; 7 bases are a match to TRBD2. Trimming took 7 bases from V and 6 from J; bases not matched to a gene: 13. The CDR3 has 15 amino acids. Germline-derived CDR1 and CDR2 are LNHDA and SQIVND (reference sequence). As DNA, the CDR3 is TGTGCCAGTATGGGGCTAGCGGCGGTGGACGATACGCAGTATTTT. Translated: CASMGLAAVDDTQYF. The whole variable domain, filled in from reference TRBV19 and TRBJ2-3, reads DGGITQSPKYLFRKEGQNVTLSCEQNLNHDAMYWYRQDPGQGLRLIYYSQIVNDFQKGDIAEGYSVSREKKESFPLTVTSAQKNPTAFYLCASMGLAAVDDTQYFGPGTRLTVL.

The chain recombines TRBV5-1 with TRBJ2-3, with D unresolved. CDR3 length: 14 residues. V lost 2 bases and J 7 bases, leaving 14 bases between the germline ends. CDR1 and CDR2 (germline): SGHRS, YFSETQ. DNA of the CDR3: TGCGCCAGCAGCTTTAATATTGGCCGGAATACGCAGTATTTT. It encodes CASSFNIGRNTQYF.

The chain carries TRBV20-1 and TRBJ2-7; D ambiguous. V was cut by 0 bases and J by 2 bases, with 2 bases left in between. From germline, CDR1 is DFQATT and CDR2 SNEGSKA (reference sequence). The CDR3 consists of 11 residues. CDR3 nucleotide sequence: TGCAGTGCTAGAGAGACCTACGAGCAGTACTTC. Protein sequence: CSARETYEQYF.

The chain couples TRBV7-9 to TRBJ2-1; 7 nucleotides line up with TRBD2. J lost 6 bases, V lost 7 bases, and 15 bases had no gene match. CDR1 and CDR2 (germline): SEHNR, FQNEAQ (reference sequence). CDR3 length equals 16 residues. The CDR3 protein is CASTFPPAGVPNEQFF. Here the CDR3 DNA reads TGTGCCAGCACTTTCCCCCCGGCGGGAGTCCCCAATGAGCAGTTCTTC. Full variable domain (missing parts from reference TRBV7-9 and TRBJ2-1): DTGVSQNPRHKITKRGQNVTFRCDPISEHNRLYWYRQTLGQGPEFLTYFQNEAQLEKSRLLSDRFSAERPKGSFSTLEIQRTEQGDSAMYLCASTFPPAGVPNEQFFGPGTRLTVL.

The rearrangement links TRBV18 to TRBJ2-4, with D perhaps TRBD2 (6 bases). The CDR3 has 14 residues. The germline gives CDR1 KGHSH, CDR2 LQKENI. Trimming removed 1 base from V and 6 bases from J, with 10 bases in between. This CDR3 reads CASSPRFGGNIQYF. The CDR3 region has the DNA TGTGCCAGCTCACCACGTTTCGGGGGAAACATTCAGTACTTC.

The chain joins TRBV2 to TRBJ2-2, with D unresolved. V dropped 3 bases and J dropped 6 bases, with 20 bases sitting between them. CDR3 length equals 17 residues. Germline-derived CDR1 and CDR2 are SNHLY and FYNNEI. The CDR3 is CASSDLEPSTPAGELFF. Written as DNA, the CDR3 is TGTGCCAGCAGTGACCTGGAACCTTCTACCCCCGCCGGGGAGCTGTTTTTT. Full variable domain (remainder filled in from reference TRBV2 and TRBJ2-2): EPEVTQTPSHQVTQMGQEVILRCVPISNHLYFYWYRQILGQKVEFLVSFYNNEISEKSEIFDDQFSVERPDGSNFTLKIRSTKLEDSAMYFCASSDLEPSTPAGELFFGEGSRLTVL.

The chain couples TRBV28 to TRBJ1-4; D gene uncertain. Germline CDR1 MDHEN, CDR2 SYDVKM. V was pared by 10 bases and J by 8 bases, with 14 bases between. This CDR3 has 12 residues. The CDR3 DNA is TGTGCCACCGGAGGGCGAGGGGAAAAACTGTTTTTT. Its translation is CATGGRGEKLFF.

This clone was picked up one time. This chain joins TRBV5-4 and TRBJ2-7, with 7 bases matching TRBD2. CDR3 length equals 14 residues. In germline, CDR1 is SGHNT, CDR2 YYREEE (reference sequence). The V gene end was trimmed by 5 bases and the J gene end by 5 bases; junction bases not matched to a gene: 10. The CDR3 DNA follows: TGTGCCAGCAGATACGGGGCGGGAGAAGACGAGCAGTACTTC. This codes for CASRYGAGEDEQYF.

The chain joins TRBV4-1 to TRBJ1-1; D possibly corresponds to TRBD1 (5 bases). CDR3 length equals 12 residues. V was shortened by 2 bases and J by 10 bases, with 11 bases between the two germline ends. CDR1 is MGHRA, CDR2 YSYEKL, per germline. The CDR3 DNA reads TGCGCCAGCAGCCAACCCTCGGGGGGAGCTTTCTTT. Protein product: CASSQPSGGAFF.

The rearrangement joins TRBV18 to TRBJ1-4, with D possibly being TRBD1 (5 bases). Germline values: CDR1 KGHSH, CDR2 LQKENI. This CDR3 contains 15 residues. Trimming took 6 bases from V and 7 from J, leaving 18 bases between them. CDR3 bases: TGTGCCAGCTCGCCAGACAGAGACGCTCTTGAAAAACTGTTTTTT. This sequence encodes CASSPDRDALEKLFF.

The chain uses TRBV2 and TRBJ2-1; D assignment may be TRBD1 or TRBD2 (5 bases each). Trimming shortened V by 7 bases and J by 3 bases, and 16 bases separated the two germline ends. CDR3 length: 15 residues. Germline V CDR1 and CDR2: SNHLY, FYNNEI. CDR3 sequence: CASTDPGLVYNEQFF. CDR3 in DNA: TGTGCCAGCACCGACCCGGGGCTTGTCTACAATGAGCAGTTCTTC.

This chain links TRBV29-1 with TRBJ1-5; TRBD1 matches 9 bases. After removal of 6 bases from V and 5 bases from J, the junction contained 5 bases not matched to a gene. CDR3 length: 13 residues. The germline V gene encodes CDR1 SQVTM and CDR2 ANQGSEA. The CDR3 region is CSVGGQGDQPQHF. The DNA for the CDR3 is TGCAGCGTGGGGGGACAGGGTGATCAGCCCCAGCATTTT. Full variable domain (remainder filled in from reference TRBV29-1 and TRBJ1-5): SAVISQKPSRDICQRGTSLTIQCQVDSQVTMMFWYRQQPGQSLTLIATANQGSEATYESGFVIDKFPISRPNLTFSTLTVSNMSPEDSSIYLCSVGGQGDQPQHFGDGTRLSIL.

The rearrangement joins TRBV2 to TRBJ2-7; 12 positions agree with TRBD2. The junction had 13 bases not matched to a gene; V was cut back by 7 bases and J by 3 bases. The CDR3 extends over 17 amino acids. CDR1 and CDR2 from the germline V gene are SNHLY and FYNNEI. CDR3 in DNA: TGTGCCAGCAATGTCAGACTAGCGGGAGAAGGTAACTACGAGCAGTACTTC. Amino acid sequence: CASNVRLAGEGNYEQYF.

CDR3: CASTLEGAYEQYF. CDR3 DNA sequence: TGTGCCAGCACCCTTGAGGGGGCCTACGAGCAGTACTTC. The chain links TRBV6-6 to TRBJ2-5; maybe TRBD1 (6 bases). The J call may be in error: the DNA end matches TRBJ2-7 better. Germline lookup yields CDR1 MNHNY and CDR2 SVGAGI (reference sequence). The CDR3 totals 13 residues.

The V and J genes are TRBV29-1 and TRBJ1-2; no clear D. The CDR3 runs 12 residues. Trimming took 6 bases from V and 8 from J, leaving 16 bases between them. Germline CDR1 SQVTM, CDR2 ANQGSEA. The CDR3 nucleotides read TGCAGCGTCCCTCAGGCCCCCCTCGGCTACACCTTC. Its translation: CSVPQAPLGYTF.

This chain connects TRBV7-6 to TRBJ2-6; D remains ambiguous. Germline V gene data show CDR1 as SGHVS and CDR2 as FNYEAQ. CDR3 length equals 16 residues. V was trimmed by 2 bases and J by 0 bases, leaving 8 bases between them. In nucleotides, the CDR3 is TGTGCCAGCAGCTTAACGGAGCTCTCTGGGGCCAACGTCCTGACTTTC. Protein product: CASSLTELSGANVLTF. The entire variable domain, with the rest obtained from reference TRBV7-6 and TRBJ2-6, is as follows: GAGVSQSPRYKVTKRGQDVALRCDPISGHVSLYWYRQALGQGPEFLTYFNYEAQQDKSGLPNDRFSAERPEGSISTLTIQRTEQRDSAMYRCASSLTELSGANVLTFGAGSRLTVL.

V is TRBV2 and J is TRBJ2-2; D is unresolved. Germline V gene sequence: CDR1 SNHLY, CDR2 FYNNEI. Trimming pared 4 bases from V and 0 bases from J, leaving 6 bases between. The CDR3 has 14 amino acids. The CDR3 DNA follows: TGTGCCAGCAGTGTCGGGCCGAACACCGGGGAGCTGTTTTTT. It encodes CASSVGPNTGELFF.

The V call is TRBV10-3, the J call TRBJ2-2; a weak D match, TRBD2 (7 bases). Deletions cut 0 bases from V and 2 bases from J, with 16 bases between. This CDR3 has 18 residues. Germline V gene lookup returns CDR1 ENHRY and CDR2 SYGVKD. CDR3 sequence reads: CAISESPIGGGNTGELFF. DNA of the CDR3: TGTGCCATCAGTGAGTCCCCCATCGGCGGGGGCAACACCGGGGAGCTGTTTTTT.

The chain has TRBV7-3 and TRBJ2-7; 7 bases match TRBD1. The CDR3 contains 11 residues. Germline CDR1 reads SGHTA; CDR2 reads FQGTGA. V lost 4 bases to trimming and J lost 7 bases; unmatched junction nucleotides: 1. The CDR3 spells CASSSGQEQYF. Here the CDR3 DNA reads TGTGCCAGCAGCTCGGGACAGGAGCAGTACTTC.

The chain couples TRBV10-3 to TRBJ2-7; D remains unclear. The CDR3 consists of 14 residues. Germline CDR1 is ENHRY and CDR2 is SYGVKD. The V end lost 0 bases, the J end lost 2 bases, and 8 bases lay between the germline ends. For the CDR3, the DNA is TGTGCCATCAGTGAGTCTATTACCACCTACGAGCAGTACTTC. This translates into CAISESITTYEQYF.

This rearrangement joins TRBV5-1 to TRBJ1-2; D unclear. Per the germline V gene, CDR1 is SGHRS and CDR2 is YFSETQ. The CDR3 covers 15 residues. The V and J ends lost 2 bases and 2 bases respectively, with 13 bases between them. The CDR3 sequence: CASSFRPQSNYGYTF. The DNA of the CDR3 is TGCGCCAGCAGCTTCCGACCGCAATCAAACTATGGCTACACCTTC.

The V gene is TRBV29-1, the J gene TRBJ2-7, with a weak D call TRBD1 (6 bases). Germline CDR1 SQVTM, CDR2 ANQGSEA. V shed 2 bases and J shed 3 bases, with 11 bases lying between them. CDR3 length equals 13 residues. The CDR3: CSVESPRGYEQYF. The CDR3 DNA sequence: TGCAGCGTTGAATCCCCCAGGGGCTACGAGCAGTACTTC.